The 12 T cell receptor beta chains presented below share a single source sample, sequenced in a study of T cells in Graves' hyperthyroidism and ophthalmopathy. TCR beta CDR3 regions were amplified from RNA. HTBI primers were employed in a first-round RT-PCR of the TCR CDR3. MiXCR was run by TCRdb on the multiplex PCR reads, yielding one entry per CDR3 protein. The repertoire consists of 390,000 or so distinct CDR3 sequences, with roughly 14% occurring once and the leading ten covering roughly 13%. Material for sequencing was blood. The receptors here all came from a man between 18 and 35 years old with Graves' ophthalmopathy.

Many counts were recorded for this clonotype. The chain combines TRBV5-1 with TRBJ1-1; D perhaps matches TRBD1 (6 bases). Germline CDR1 is SGHRS and CDR2 is YFSETQ. V lost 5 bases and J 6 bases, leaving 17 bases between the germline ends. This CDR3 is built from 14 residues. This CDR3 is CASSYLGGSAEAFF. The CDR3, as DNA: TGCGCCAGCAGTTACCTGGGGGGCTCGGCTGAAGCTTTCTTT.

There are many counts of this clonotype. This rearrangement joins TRBV2 to TRBJ1-3; D is perhaps TRBD1 (5 bases). The germline V gene has CDR1 SNHLY and CDR2 FYNNEI. This CDR3 contains 15 residues. Trimming took 3 bases from V and 0 from J, leaving 9 bases between them. Here the CDR3 reads CASSEGRLSGNTIYF. The CDR3, as DNA: TGTGCCAGCAGTGAGGGACGGCTCTCTGGAAACACCATATATTTT.

This clonotype showed up many times. The chain couples TRBV29-1 to TRBJ1-1; TRBD1 is a possible D gene (5 bases). Germline V CDR1 and CDR2: SQVTM, ANQGSEA. The CDR3 extends over 13 amino acids. V lost 5 bases, J lost 1 base, and 11 bases lay in between. The CDR3 region has the DNA TGCAGCGTTTCCTGGGGCGGGAACACTGAAGCTTTCTTT. It is translated as CSVSWGGNTEAFF. Complete variable domain (other parts from reference TRBV29-1 and TRBJ1-1): SAVISQKPSRDICQRGTSLTIQCQVDSQVTMMFWYRQQPGQSLTLIATANQGSEATYESGFVIDKFPISRPNLTFSTLTVSNMSPEDSSIYLCSVSWGGNTEAFFGQGTRLTVV.

This clonotype was picked up many times. V and J are TRBV9 and TRBJ2-3; 8 bases are a match to TRBD1. CDR3 length: 15 residues. Germline V CDR1 and CDR2: SGDLS, YYNGEE. Unmatched junction bases numbered 2, after V lost 0 bases and J lost 2 bases. DNA of the CDR3: TGTGCCAGCAGCGTAGGGACAGGGCTCACAGATACGCAGTATTTT. Its translation is CASSVGTGLTDTQYF.

The gene calls are TRBV10-2 and TRBJ2-7, with 8 bases identical to TRBD1. V was pared by 3 bases and J by 3 bases, with 7 bases of the junction left unmatched. The length of the CDR3 is 15 residues. The germline V gene has CDR1 WSHSY and CDR2 SAAADI. The CDR3 protein is CASSDQDRALYEQYF. The CDR3 DNA follows: TGCGCCAGCAGTGACCAGGACAGGGCTCTCTACGAGCAGTACTTC.

There are many counts of this clonotype. The chain combines TRBV20-1 with TRBJ2-7; D unresolved. Germline-derived CDR1 and CDR2 are DFQATT and SNEGSKA (reference sequence). V was trimmed by 6 bases and J by 3 bases, leaving 9 bases between them. This CDR3 contains 11 residues. The CDR3 DNA follows: TGCAGTGCGAGTGCCGTCTACGAGCAGTACTTC. Encoded protein: CSASAVYEQYF.

In its sample, this clonotype was seen many times. This chain joins TRBV20-1 and TRBJ2-5; D possibly corresponds to TRBD2 (5 bases). Trimming pared 5 bases from V and 0 bases from J, leaving 19 bases between. This CDR3 has 16 residues. The germline V gene encodes CDR1 DFQATT and CDR2 SNEGSKA (reference sequence). The CDR3 here is CSASSVEAPYQETQYF. The CDR3 nucleotides read TGCAGTGCTTCGAGTGTGGAGGCACCGTACCAAGAGACCCAGTACTTC.

The J gene is TRBJ1-1, the V gene TRBV20-1; D ambiguous. The germline V and J ends were trimmed by 1 base and 4 bases, with 16 bases remaining between them. The CDR3 sequence is 15 residues long. Looked up from germline, CDR1 is DFQATT and CDR2 is SNEGSKA (reference sequence). CDR3 bases: TGCAGTGCTAGAGGGTCGAGGGTGTGGGTCACTGAAGCTTTCTTT. It codes for CSARGSRVWVTEAFF.

This clonotype has at least ten counts. V usage is TRBV12-3 or TRBV12-4 and J usage is TRBJ1-2; a weak D match, TRBD1 (6 bases). The CDR3 has 15 amino acids. Deletions cut 4 bases from V and 0 bases from J, with 12 bases between. CDR3 residues: CASSYGGLANYGYTF. CDR3 in DNA: TGTGCCAGCAGTTATGGGGGGCTAGCTAACTATGGCTACACCTTC.

The chain uses TRBV10-2 and TRBJ2-2; either TRBD1 or TRBD2 may fit D (7 bases each). The ends were cut back, 6 bases at V and 5 bases at J, with 19 bases in the middle. The germline gives CDR1 WSHSY, CDR2 SAAADI. The CDR3 runs 16 residues. The CDR3 protein is CASRKERDSLTGELFF. The CDR3 DNA reads TGCGCCAGCAGAAAAGAGCGGGACAGCCTAACCGGGGAGCTGTTTTTT.

This clonotype was counted many times. This chain joins TRBV20-1 and TRBJ2-7; TRBD2 is a possible D gene (5 bases). CDR1 is DFQATT, CDR2 SNEGSKA, per germline (reference sequence). With 6 bases removed from V and 5 bases from J, the gap between germline ends came to 11 bases. The CDR3 sequence is 11 residues long. CDR3 sequence (DNA): TGCAGTGCGAGAAGGACTGACGAGCAGTACTTC. Its protein product is CSARRTDEQYF.

This clonotype was seen many times. The chain couples TRBV5-6 to TRBJ1-3; D unresolved. CDR1 and CDR2 from the germline V gene are SGHDT and YYEEEE. The CDR3 is 12 amino acids. V was shortened by 6 bases and J by 9 bases, with 13 bases between the two germline ends. CDR3 nucleotides: TGTGCCAGCACCGCCCTGGGAGGCACCATATATTTT. Translating it yields CASTALGGTIYF.